This T cell receptor (beta chain) was recovered during a study of T cell changes during pregnancy in multiple sclerosis. Trimming removed 0 bases from V and 4 bases from J, with 11 bases in between. The CDR3 contains 15 residues. Germline CDR1 is MNHEY and CDR2 is SVGAGI. The repertoire was sequenced with immunoSEQ multiplex PCR; TCRdb's copy has only in-frame clones and lacks some. The sample has about 67,000 clones, 89% seen once; the top ten hold 2% to 3%. This clonotype was sampled from a female donor with multiple sclerosis, enrolled in a pregnancy study. This sample comprised peripheral blood, obtained in the first trimester of pregnancy. The rearrangement uses TRBV6-5 and TRBJ2-3, with D tentatively TRBD2 (6 bases). CDR3 bases: TGTGCCAGCAGTTACTCAAGGCGGGGCGCAGATACGCAGTATTTT. This sequence encodes CASSYSRRGADTQYF.